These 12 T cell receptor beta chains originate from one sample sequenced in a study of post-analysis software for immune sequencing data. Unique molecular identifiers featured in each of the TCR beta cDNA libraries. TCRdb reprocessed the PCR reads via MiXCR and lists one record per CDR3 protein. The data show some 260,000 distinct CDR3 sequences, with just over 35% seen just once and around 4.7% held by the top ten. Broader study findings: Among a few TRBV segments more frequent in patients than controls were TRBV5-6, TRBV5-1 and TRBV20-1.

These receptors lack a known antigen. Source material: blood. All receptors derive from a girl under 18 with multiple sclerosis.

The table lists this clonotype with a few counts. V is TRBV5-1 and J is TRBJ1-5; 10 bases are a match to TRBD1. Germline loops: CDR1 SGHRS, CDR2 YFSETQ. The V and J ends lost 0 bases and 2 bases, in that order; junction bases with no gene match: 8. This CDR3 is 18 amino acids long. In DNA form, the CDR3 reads TGCGCCAGCAGCTTGGTCCCCGCCGGGACAGGGGGCAATCAGCCCCAGCATTTT. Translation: CASSLVPAGTGGNQPQHF.

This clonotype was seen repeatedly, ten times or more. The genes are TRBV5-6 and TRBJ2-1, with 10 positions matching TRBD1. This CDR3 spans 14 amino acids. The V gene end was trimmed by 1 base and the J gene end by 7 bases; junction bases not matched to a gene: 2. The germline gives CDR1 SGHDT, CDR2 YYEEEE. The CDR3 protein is CASSLRTGGNEQFF. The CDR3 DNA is TGTGCCAGCAGCTTGCGGACAGGGGGGAATGAGCAGTTCTTC.

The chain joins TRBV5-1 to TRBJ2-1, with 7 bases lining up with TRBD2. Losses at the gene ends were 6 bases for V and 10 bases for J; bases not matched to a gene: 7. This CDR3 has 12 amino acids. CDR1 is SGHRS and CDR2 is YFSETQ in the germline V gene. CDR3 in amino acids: CASNLTSCEQFF. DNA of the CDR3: TGCGCCAGCAACCTGACTAGCTGCGAGCAGTTCTTC. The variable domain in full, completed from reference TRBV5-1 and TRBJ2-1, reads KAGVTQTPRYLIKTRGQQVTLSCSPISGHRSVSWYQQTPGQGLQFLFEYFSETQRNKGNFPGRFSGRQFSNSRSEMNVSTLELGDSALYLCASNLTSCEQFFGPGTRLTVL.

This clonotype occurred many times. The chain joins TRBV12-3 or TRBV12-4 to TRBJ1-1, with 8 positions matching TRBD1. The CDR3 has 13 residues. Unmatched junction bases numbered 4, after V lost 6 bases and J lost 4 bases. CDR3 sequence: CASSVTGGTEAFF. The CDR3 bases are TGTGCCAGCAGCGTCACAGGGGGCACTGAAGCTTTCTTT.

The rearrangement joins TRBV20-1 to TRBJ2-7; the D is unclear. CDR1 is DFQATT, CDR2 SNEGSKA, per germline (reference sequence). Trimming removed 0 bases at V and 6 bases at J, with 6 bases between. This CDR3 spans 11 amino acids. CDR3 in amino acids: CSARDQTEQYF. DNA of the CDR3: TGCAGTGCTAGAGATCAAACCGAGCAGTACTTC.

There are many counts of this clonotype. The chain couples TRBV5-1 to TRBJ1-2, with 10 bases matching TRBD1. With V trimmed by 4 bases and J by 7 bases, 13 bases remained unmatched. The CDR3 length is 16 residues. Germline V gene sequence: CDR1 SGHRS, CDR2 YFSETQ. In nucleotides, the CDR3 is TGCGCCAGCAGCCGAACGACCCCGGGACAGGGGTCTGGCTACACCTTC. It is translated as CASSRTTPGQGSGYTF. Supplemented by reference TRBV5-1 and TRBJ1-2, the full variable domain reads KAGVTQTPRYLIKTRGQQVTLSCSPISGHRSVSWYQQTPGQGLQFLFEYFSETQRNKGNFPGRFSGRQFSNSRSEMNVSTLELGDSALYLCASSRTTPGQGSGYTFGSGTRLTVV.

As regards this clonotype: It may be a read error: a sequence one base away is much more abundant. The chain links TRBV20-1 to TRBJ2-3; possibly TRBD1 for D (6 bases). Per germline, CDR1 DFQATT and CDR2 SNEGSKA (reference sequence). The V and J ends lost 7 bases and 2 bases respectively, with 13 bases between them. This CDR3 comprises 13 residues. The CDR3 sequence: CSVKTGSTDTQYF. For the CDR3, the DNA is TGCAGTGTCAAGACAGGATCCACAGATACGCAGTATTTT.

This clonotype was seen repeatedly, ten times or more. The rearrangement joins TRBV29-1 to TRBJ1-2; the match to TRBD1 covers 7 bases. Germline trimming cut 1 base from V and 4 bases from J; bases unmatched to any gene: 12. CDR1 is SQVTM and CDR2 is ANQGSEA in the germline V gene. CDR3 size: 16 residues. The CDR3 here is CSVEGLVQGVPYGYTF. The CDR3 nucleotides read TGCAGCGTTGAAGGTTTGGTCCAGGGGGTCCCCTATGGCTACACCTTC.

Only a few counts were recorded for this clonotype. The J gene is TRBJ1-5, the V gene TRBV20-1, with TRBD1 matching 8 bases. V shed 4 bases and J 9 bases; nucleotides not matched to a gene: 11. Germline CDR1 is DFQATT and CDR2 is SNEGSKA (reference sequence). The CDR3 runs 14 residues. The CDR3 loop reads CSAKIGQGVGPQHF. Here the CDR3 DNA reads TGCAGTGCTAAAATAGGACAGGGCGTCGGGCCCCAGCATTTT.

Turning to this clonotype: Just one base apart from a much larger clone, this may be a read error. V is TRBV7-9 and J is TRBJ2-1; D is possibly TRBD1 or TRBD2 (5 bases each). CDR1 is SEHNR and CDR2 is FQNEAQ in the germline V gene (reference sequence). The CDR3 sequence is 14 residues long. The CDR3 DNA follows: TGTGCCAGCAGCTTAGCGATTGGGACCAATGGGCAGTTCTTC. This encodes CASSLAIGTNGQFF.

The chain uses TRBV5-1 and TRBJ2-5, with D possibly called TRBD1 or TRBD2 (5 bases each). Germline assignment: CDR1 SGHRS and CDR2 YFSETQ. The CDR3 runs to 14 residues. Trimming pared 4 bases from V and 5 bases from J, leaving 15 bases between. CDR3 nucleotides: TGCGCCAGCAGCGACAATGGGGGTGTGGAGACCCAGTACTTC. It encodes CASSDNGGVETQYF.

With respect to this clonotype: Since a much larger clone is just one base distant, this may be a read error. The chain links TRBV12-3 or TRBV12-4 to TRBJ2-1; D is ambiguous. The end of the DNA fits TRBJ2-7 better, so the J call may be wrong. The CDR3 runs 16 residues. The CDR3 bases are TGTGCCAGCAGTTTATCCCCAATGGGCAGAAACAATGAGCAGTACTTC. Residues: CASSLSPMGRNNEQYF.